This T cell receptor beta chain was recorded in a study of post-analysis software for immune sequencing data. Overall study context: In terms of disease course, relapsing-remitting, secondary progressive and progressive-relapsing multiple sclerosis were included. Study conclusions and caveats: Batch-matched samples strongly co-clustered by F measure. When patients were compared with controls, a handful of TRBV segments were more frequent, TRBV5-6, TRBV5-1 and TRBV20-1 among them. Comparison with controls showed significantly lower normalized Chao1 diversity in multiple sclerosis patients.

Carried by the TCR beta cDNA libraries were unique molecular identifiers. cDNA molecules numbering about 490,000 came from roughly 1.1 to 9.2 million T cells. TCRdb fed the PCR reads into MiXCR, producing one record per CDR3 protein. The sample holds about 820,000 distinct CDR3 sequences, approximately 50% seen once. Germline-derived CDR1 and CDR2 are SGHRS and YFSETQ. The ends were cut back, 0 bases at V and 3 bases at J, with 16 bases in the middle. The CDR3 loop spans 16 amino acids. This clonotype was observed once. Its antigen is undetermined. Input material: blood. The V and J genes are TRBV5-1 and TRBJ2-7; D perhaps matches TRBD2 (6 bases). The sequence was obtained from a girl aged 10 to 17 with multiple sclerosis. DNA for the CDR3: TGCGCCAGCAGCTTGGCCCTGGGGGGTTCTCTCTACGAGCAGTACTTC. It is translated as CASSLALGGSLYEQYF.